Below are 21 T cell receptor beta chains sequenced from a single sample in a study of blood T cell repertoires in COVID-19. Only in-frame clones appear in the TCRdb table, and some are missing; sequencing was by immunoSEQ multiplex PCR. The repertoire consists of roughly 92,000 clones, with about 87% occurring once and the leading ten covering roughly 6.8%. Sequencing was carried out using peripheral blood. Source of these receptors: a human donor with acute or convalescent COVID-19. The donor label of this sample is uncertain.

V usage is TRBV7-9 and J usage is TRBJ2-3, with 7 bases that match TRBD2. V lost 2 bases, J lost 1 base, and 6 bases stayed unmatched. The CDR3 length is 16 residues. CDR1 is SEHNR and CDR2 is FQNEAQ in the germline V gene (reference sequence). The CDR3 DNA is TGTGCCAGCAGCTTATACACGGGGGGTCGCACAGATACGCAGTATTTT. Translation: CASSLYTGGRTDTQYF.

This clone was picked up one time. The V gene is TRBV28, the J gene TRBJ1-4; maybe TRBD1 (6 bases). V was trimmed by 6 bases and J by 5 bases, leaving 10 bases between them. Germline V CDR1 and CDR2: MDHEN, SYDVKM. This CDR3 contains 13 residues. CDR3 loop: CASRNRANEKLFF. In nucleotides, the CDR3 is TGTGCCAGCAGGAACAGGGCCAATGAAAAACTGTTTTTT.

This chain connects TRBV24-1 to TRBJ1-2; TRBD1 might be the D (5 bases). V lost 6 bases to trimming and J lost 4 bases, with 14 bases between them. The CDR3 is 14 residues long. The germline V gene encodes CDR1 KGHDR and CDR2 SFDVKD. This CDR3 is CATSPGRGGYGYTF. The DNA of the CDR3 is TGTGCCACCAGTCCAGGGCGGGGGGGCTATGGCTACACCTTC.

The chain employs TRBV7-2 and TRBJ2-1; a possible D gene is TRBD1 (6 bases). Germline V CDR1 and CDR2: SGHTA, FQGNSA. V was pared by 3 bases and J by 7 bases, with 13 bases between. This CDR3 spans 14 amino acids. The CDR3 loop reads CASSLDSHRNEQFF. In DNA form, the CDR3 reads TGTGCCAGCAGCTTGGACAGCCATCGGAATGAGCAGTTCTTC.

There are a few counts of this clone. This chain joins TRBV5-1 and TRBJ1-1; TRBD1 might be the D (5 bases). Looked up from germline, CDR1 is SGHRS and CDR2 is YFSETQ. Trimming shortened V by 0 bases and J by 1 base, and 7 bases separated the two germline ends. The CDR3 is made up of 14 amino acids. CDR3: CASSLGQPNTEAFF. The CDR3 DNA sequence: TGCGCCAGCAGCTTGGGACAGCCGAACACTGAAGCTTTCTTT.

The rearrangement joins TRBV30 to TRBJ2-7, with TRBD1 matching 8 bases. The CDR3 is made up of 14 amino acids. The germline CDR1 and CDR2 sequences are GTSNPN and SVGIG (reference sequence). After removal of 2 bases from V and 4 bases from J, the junction contained 7 bases not matched to a gene. The CDR3 spells CAWSFRTGWYEQYF. The CDR3 nucleotides are TGTGCCTGGAGTTTTAGGACAGGGTGGTACGAGCAGTACTTC. Based on the CDR3 plus reference TRBV30 and TRBJ2-7, the full variable domain is SQTIHQWPATLVQPVGSPLSLECTVEGTSNPNLYWYRQAAGRGLQLLFYSVGIGQISSEVPQNLSASRPQDRQFILSSKKLLLSDSGFYLCAWSFRTGWYEQYFGPGTRLTVT.

This chain links TRBV29-1 with TRBJ1-5, with 12 bases lining up with TRBD1. V was pared by 6 bases and J by 6 bases, with 0 bases of the junction left unmatched. CDR3 length: 12 residues. CDR1 is SQVTM and CDR2 is ANQGSEA in the germline V gene. CDR3 amino acids: CSVGQGAQPQHF. The CDR3 bases are TGCAGCGTGGGACAGGGGGCTCAGCCCCAGCATTTT.

The chain carries TRBV10-3 and TRBJ2-2, with a tentative D call TRBD1 (6 bases). V lost 7 bases and J 4 bases, leaving 13 bases between the germline ends. In germline, CDR1 is ENHRY, CDR2 SYGVKD. CDR3 length: 14 residues. The CDR3 nucleotides are TGTGCCATCAAAGACAGGTCGGCCACCGGGGAGCTGTTTTTT. It encodes CAIKDRSATGELFF.

The V gene is TRBV7-3, the J gene TRBJ1-1, with D hard to call. The V gene lost 4 bases and the J gene lost 1 base, with 7 bases spanning the gap. This CDR3 comprises 13 residues. Germline CDR1 SGHTA, CDR2 FQGTGA. The CDR3, as DNA: TGTGCCAGCAGCTATACAGAGAACACTGAAGCTTTCTTT. This gives the protein CASSYTENTEAFF.

This chain uses TRBV13 with TRBJ2-7; no reliable D call. The length of the CDR3 is 14 residues. The V end was cut by 5 bases, the J end by 5 bases, with 16 bases between. Germline CDR1 reads PRHDT; CDR2 reads FYEKMQ (reference sequence). CDR3 bases: TGTGCCAGCAGCCCAAGACCGAGGCCCCACGAGCAGTACTTC. It codes for CASSPRPRPHEQYF.

Note on this clone: Other DNA sequences in this specimen translate into the identical CDR3. CDR3 protein: CASSLAGGRETQYF. The CDR3 region has the DNA TGTGCCAGCAGCTTGGCGGGGGGCCGGGAGACCCAGTACTTC. V and J are TRBV7-2 and TRBJ2-5; TRBD2 agrees at 8 bases. Unmatched junction bases numbered 5, after V lost 3 bases and J lost 5 bases. Germline V gene sequence: CDR1 SGHTA, CDR2 FQGNSA. The CDR3 runs 14 residues.

V gene TRBV20-1 combines with J gene TRBJ2-7, with D perhaps matching TRBD2 (6 bases). With 3 bases removed from V and 4 bases from J, the gap between germline ends came to 13 bases. This CDR3 region has 13 residues. The germline V gene encodes CDR1 DFQATT and CDR2 SNEGSKA (reference sequence). DNA of the CDR3: TGCAGTGCTAGTGGGCTAGCGATATACGAGCAGTACTTC. Encoded protein: CSASGLAIYEQYF.

The chain combines TRBV5-5 with TRBJ2-7, with 7 positions matching TRBD2. With 0 bases clipped from V and 2 bases from J, the junction kept 8 bases outside the gene matches. CDR3 length: 16 amino acids. From germline, CDR1 is SGHKS and CDR2 YYEKEE (reference sequence). The CDR3 is CASSLAIAGETYEQYF. CDR3 nucleotide sequence: TGTGCCAGCAGCTTGGCCATTGCGGGGGAAACCTACGAGCAGTACTTC.

The sample holds a few counts of this clone. The chain carries TRBV23-1 and TRBJ2-5, with 7 nucleotides matching TRBD1. TRBV23-1 is reported as an ORF; its role is uncertain. Trimming cost V 3 bases and J 4 bases; bases outside gene matches: 8. The CDR3 covers 15 residues. CDR3 residues: CASSHQWDSLETQYF. Here the CDR3 DNA reads TGCGCCAGCAGTCATCAGTGGGACAGTCTAGAGACCCAGTACTTC.

The chain has TRBV19 and TRBJ1-5; possible D gene TRBD1, 5 bases. CDR1 LNHDA and CDR2 SQIVND come from the germline V gene (reference sequence). The CDR3 sequence is 16 residues long. Trimming took off 5 bases at V and 1 base at J, with 15 bases between the two ends. Here the CDR3 reads CASSVGAYPSNQPQHF. As DNA, the CDR3 is TGTGCCAGTAGTGTAGGGGCCTACCCGAGCAATCAGCCCCAGCATTTT.

The chain's CDR3 is CASSSRAGENYGYTF. The CDR3, as DNA: TGTGCCAGCAGCTCGAGAGCAGGGGAGAACTATGGCTACACCTTC. This sequence joins TRBV7-9 and TRBJ1-2; D is perhaps TRBD1 (6 bases). V shed 4 bases and J shed 2 bases, with 14 bases lying between them. The CDR3 has 15 amino acids. Germline CDR1 and CDR2: SEHNR and FQNEAQ (reference sequence).

This sequence joins TRBV24-1 and TRBJ2-2; no clear D. V was shortened by 5 bases and J by 0 bases, with 12 bases between the two germline ends. This CDR3 region has 16 residues. Germline CDR1 reads KGHDR; CDR2 reads SFDVKD. In nucleotides, the CDR3 is TGTGCCACCAGTGGGCCCCGGCGGTCGAACACCGGGGAGCTGTTTTTT. This gives the protein CATSGPRRSNTGELFF.

This chain uses TRBV11-2 with TRBJ1-1; D not certain. CDR1 is SGHAT and CDR2 is FQNNGV in the germline V gene. The CDR3 runs to 14 residues. V was shortened by 2 bases and J by 1 base, with 8 bases between the two germline ends. This CDR3 reads CASSLRRGNTEAFF. The CDR3 nucleotides read TGTGCCAGCAGCTTAAGGAGAGGGAACACTGAAGCTTTCTTT.

This clone has more than one count but fewer than ten. The CDR3 loop is CASRRTSGGYNEQFF. The DNA for the CDR3 is TGTGCCAGCAGGCGGACTAGCGGGGGTTACAATGAGCAGTTCTTC. The rearrangement links TRBV6-5 to TRBJ2-1; 13 bases are shared with TRBD2. The CDR3 has 15 residues. The V gene's germline CDR1 is MNHEY and CDR2 SVGAGI. Unmatched junction bases numbered 3, after V lost 6 bases and J lost 4 bases.

This clone has just a few counts. This sequence joins TRBV13 and TRBJ1-3; 8 positions agree with TRBD1. Trimming cost V 5 bases and J 4 bases; bases outside gene matches: 4. Germline assignment: CDR1 PRHDT and CDR2 FYEKMQ (reference sequence). The CDR3 is made up of 14 amino acids. In DNA, the CDR3 is TGTGCCAGCAGCGTCCGACAGGGGGGAAACACCATATATTTT. It yields the protein CASSVRQGGNTIYF.

The rearrangement uses TRBV19 and TRBJ1-1; no firm D call. Germline V gene data show CDR1 as LNHDA and CDR2 as SQIVND (reference sequence). The V gene lost 5 bases and the J gene lost 5 bases, with 15 bases spanning the gap. The CDR3 has 14 residues. DNA for the CDR3: TGTGCCAGTAGTGTTACATCGCCAGGAACTGAAGCTTTCTTT. It translates to CASSVTSPGTEAFF.